One and the same sample provided the 10 T cell receptor beta chains below, sequenced in a study of OX40 agonist ivuxolimab in advanced cancers. Clones were read by immunoSEQ multiplex PCR, and TCRdb kept only the in-frame ones, dropping some. This table holds 11,000 to 15,000 clones, around 93% found once. Sequencing was performed on CD4+ or CD8+ T cells sorted from blood, taken in a trial of the OX40 agonist ivuxolimab. The receptors were sampled from an adult with an advanced solid tumor such as melanoma, head and neck, liver or kidney cancer.

This rearrangement joins TRBV12-5 to TRBJ1-5, with D maybe TRBD1 (5 bases). Germline loops: CDR1 LGHNT, CDR2 FRNRAP. CDR3 length equals 13 residues. V lost 2 bases, J lost 7 bases, and 9 bases lay in between. The DNA for the CDR3 is TGTGCTAGTGGTTTGCAGGGATACCAGCCCCAGCATTTT. It yields the protein CASGLQGYQPQHF.

The chain recombines TRBV4-1 with TRBJ2-2; D gene ambiguous. This CDR3 spans 14 amino acids. Germline V CDR1 and CDR2: MGHRA, YSYEKL. V was pared by 2 bases and J by 2 bases, with 6 bases between. CDR3 region: CASSQHTNTGELFF. The CDR3 nucleotides read TGCGCCAGCAGCCAACACACCAACACCGGGGAGCTGTTTTTT.

The chain links TRBV19 to TRBJ2-6; D call uncertain. The CDR3 has 18 amino acids. V was shortened by 7 bases and J by 2 bases, with 21 bases between the two germline ends. The germline gives CDR1 LNHDA, CDR2 SQIVND (reference sequence). The CDR3 sequence: CASTYSRTSSPGANVLTF. The CDR3 DNA follows: TGTGCCAGTACCTACTCCAGGACCTCCTCTCCTGGGGCCAACGTCCTGACTTTC.

This sequence joins TRBV5-6 and TRBJ1-2; D not resolved. Germline CDR1 and CDR2: SGHDT and YYEEEE. The CDR3 is 14 amino acids. Trimming left V 0 bases short and J 0 bases short, with 6 bases between. CDR3: CASSLGEANYGYTF. CDR3 bases: TGTGCCAGCAGCTTGGGGGAAGCTAACTATGGCTACACCTTC.

This clone appeared a single time. This rearrangement joins TRBV15 to TRBJ2-7, with D maybe TRBD2 (5 bases). The CDR3 length is 15 residues. The germline CDR1 and CDR2 sequences are LNHNV and YYDKDF (reference sequence). Trimming stripped 1 base from V and 5 bases from J, with 15 bases between. As DNA, the CDR3 is TGTGCCACCAGCAGAGGGTTAGCGCAGTCCCACGAGCAGTACTTC. Translating gives CATSRGLAQSHEQYF.

The CDR3: CSAHRQEKLFF. The CDR3 DNA is TGCAGTGCCCACCGACAGGAAAAACTGTTTTTT. J is TRBJ1-4 and V is TRBV20-1; possible D gene TRBD1, 5 bases. Germline lookup yields CDR1 DFQATT and CDR2 SNEGSKA (reference sequence). The CDR3 runs 11 residues. Trimming cost V 6 bases and J 8 bases, with 10 bases left between them.

The V gene is TRBV4-1, the J gene TRBJ2-1, with TRBD2 matching 7 bases. Germline loops: CDR1 MGHRA, CDR2 YSYEKL. V was clipped by 8 bases and J by 4 bases; unmatched bases: 11. This CDR3 comprises 15 residues. This CDR3 is CASRPGLAEYNEQFF. CDR3 coding DNA: TGCGCCAGCCGCCCAGGGCTAGCGGAATACAATGAGCAGTTCTTC.

V and J are TRBV19 and TRBJ2-7; 8 nucleotides line up with TRBD2. Per the germline V gene, CDR1 is LNHDA and CDR2 is SQIVND (reference sequence). V lost 2 bases and J lost 5; bases outside the gene matches: 5. This CDR3 is built from 14 residues. The CDR3 protein is CASSILSGSDEQYF. CDR3 nucleotides: TGTGCCAGTAGTATACTGAGCGGGAGCGACGAGCAGTACTTC.

V and J are TRBV5-1 and TRBJ2-1, with D unresolved. The germline V gene has CDR1 SGHRS and CDR2 YFSETQ. The CDR3 contains 13 residues. V shed 1 base and J shed 8 bases, with 10 bases lying between them. CDR3 loop: CASSLPLGDEQFF. Here the CDR3 DNA reads TGCGCCAGCAGCTTGCCCCTTGGGGATGAGCAGTTCTTC.

The rearrangement joins TRBV30 to TRBJ2-1; D might be TRBD2 (5 bases). This CDR3 spans 12 amino acids. Germline lookup yields CDR1 GTSNPN and CDR2 SVGIG (reference sequence). V lost 0 bases to trimming and J lost 7 bases, with 7 bases between them. Here the CDR3 reads CAWSVGANEQFF. The CDR3 DNA reads as TGTGCCTGGAGTGTGGGAGCTAATGAGCAGTTCTTC.